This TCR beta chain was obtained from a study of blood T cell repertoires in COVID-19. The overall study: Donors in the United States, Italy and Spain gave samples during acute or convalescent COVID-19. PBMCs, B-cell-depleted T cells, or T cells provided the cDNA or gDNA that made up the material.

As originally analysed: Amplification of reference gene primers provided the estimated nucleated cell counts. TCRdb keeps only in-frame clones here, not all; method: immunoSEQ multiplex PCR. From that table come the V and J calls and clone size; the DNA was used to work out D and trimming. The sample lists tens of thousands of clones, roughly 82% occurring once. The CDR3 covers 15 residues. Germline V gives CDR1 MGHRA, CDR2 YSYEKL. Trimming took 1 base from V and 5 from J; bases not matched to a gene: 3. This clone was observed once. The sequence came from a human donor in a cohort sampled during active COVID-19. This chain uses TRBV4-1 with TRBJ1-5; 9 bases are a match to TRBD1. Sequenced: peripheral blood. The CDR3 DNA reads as TGCGCCAGCAGCCAAGGGACAGGGGAGGATCAGCCCCAGCATTTT. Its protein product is CASSQGTGEDQPQHF.